This T cell receptor beta chain was observed in a study of blood T cell repertoires in COVID-19 (dated by TCRdb to about 2020). About the full investigation: The collaborator samples originated in the United States, Italy and Spain and spanned the acute and convalescent phases of COVID-19. HLA class I and class II types, where available, came from metadata supplied by the sample provider rather than from assay-based typing. The repertoires were released in a freely available public database intended as a resource for research on the immune response to SARS-CoV-2. The material from the prospective study consisted of cDNA or gDNA derived from T cells, B-cell-depleted T cells, or PBMCs. Deeply sampled blood TCRbeta repertoires from subjects exposed to, actively infected with, or recovered from COVID-19 were included in the dataset. Nearly every sample came with metadata listing a de-identified subject ID, COVID-19 status, age in years and sex. Samples were obtained from the ongoing ImmuneRACE study (first 160 participants) and from 1,254 subjects provided by 6 global collaborators.

Whole blood was collected in K2EDTA tubes by collaborating institutions according to the institutions' own protocols. For TCRbeta analysis, collaborator samples were shipped as frozen whole blood, as isolated PBMCs, or as DNA extracted from either sample type. The immunoSEQ Assay, a bias-controlled multiplex PCR, was used to amplify TCRbeta CDR3 regions from genomic DNA. The original methods were these. Within the assay, amplification of reference gene primers was used to estimate how many nucleated cells each sample contained. To quantify the absolute abundance of each unique TCRbeta CDR3 rearrangement, sequence reads were collapsed and filtered. For each sample, productive Simpson clonality was calculated as the square root of Simpson's diversity index across productive rearrangements. TCRdb took this table from immuneACCESS and kept in-frame rearrangements with V and J called. Such tables lack part of the clones; where checked against another copy, unresolved V genes explain under half of the gap, and the rest is unexplained. The DNA was the basis for D and trimming; V, J and clone size are from that table. The sample table contains about 140,000 clones; only one count was recorded for more than 75% of them. The ten largest make up about 4% of the sample.

In the case of this clone: Its antigen target is currently unknown. One base away there is no much larger clone; base qualities are not given.

What the study reported, not specific to this receptor: Clinical and demographic metadata were provided uncurated, with the amount varying by source and participant.

The TCR comes from a woman aged 80 or over with acute or convalescent COVID-19. The sample was peripheral blood.

The DNA sequence is TGTGCCAGCAGCCGACAGGGGGCCGGTGAAAAACTGTTTTTT. Translated, this gives CASSRQGAGEKLFF. The sequence is built from TRBV7-9 and TRBJ1-4; TRBD1 aligns with 10 central bases. Unmatched junction bases come to 4, with V trimmed by 5 bases and J by 7 bases. CDR1 and CDR2, looked up from the germline V gene (reference sequence), are SEHNR and FQNEAQ. The CDR3 runs 14 residues from the cysteine to the phenylalanine. CDR3 DNA only is kept here, 42 bases in frame from base 1.